One and the same sample provided the 32 T cell receptor beta chains below, sequenced in a study of T cells after yellow fever vaccination. Using its own MiXCR run on the 5' RACE reads, TCRdb lists one record per CDR3 protein. The repertoire holds over 250,000 distinct CDR3 sequences, with approximately 4% as singletons. The sample in question was PBMCs, obtained 5 days after the yellow fever booster vaccination. These receptors were taken from a man aged 18 to 29 who received the YFV17D yellow fever vaccine.

This clonotype was counted a few times. The J gene is TRBJ1-1, the V gene TRBV18, with a tentative D call TRBD1 (6 bases). V shed 2 bases and J shed 5 bases, with 9 bases lying between them. The length of the CDR3 is 13 residues. CDR1 is KGHSH and CDR2 is LQKENI in the germline V gene. In nucleotides, the CDR3 is TGTGCCAGCTCACCAGGGGGGCAGACTGAAGCTTTCTTT. Protein: CASSPGGQTEAFF.

This chain joins TRBV20-1 and TRBJ1-1, with D maybe TRBD1 (6 bases). The CDR3 spans 13 residues. The germline V gene has CDR1 DFQATT and CDR2 SNEGSKA (reference sequence). Between the trimmed V and J ends, which lost 5 bases and 0 bases, there was a span of 10 bases. As DNA, the CDR3 is TGCAGTGCTCGGACAGACATGAACACTGAAGCTTTCTTT. Amino acid sequence: CSARTDMNTEAFF.

This clonotype turned up a few times. The rearrangement links TRBV12-3 or TRBV12-4 to TRBJ2-7; D not certain. Trimming took 5 bases from V and 3 from J, leaving 11 bases between them. The CDR3 runs 13 residues. The CDR3 region is CASSPLRRYEQYF. CDR3 sequence (DNA): TGTGCCAGCAGTCCCCTTAGGCGCTACGAGCAGTACTTC.

The V gene is TRBV28, the J gene TRBJ2-5; D remains unclear. The V gene lost 8 bases and the J gene lost 5 bases, with 21 bases spanning the gap. The CDR3 consists of 15 residues. From germline, CDR1 is MDHEN and CDR2 SYDVKM. Here the CDR3 reads CASCLTGTRAETQYF. The CDR3 coding sequence is TGTGCCAGCTGCCTGACGGGCACACGCGCGGAGACCCAGTACTTC.

There are a few counts of this clonotype. CDR3 DNA: TGTGCCAGCAGTTTCCGGGACACAAACCTTTCACCCCTCCACTTT. It translates to CASSFRDTNLSPLHF. V is TRBV6-2 or TRBV6-3 and J is TRBJ1-6; D may be TRBD1 (6 bases). The CDR3 is 15 amino acids. Trimming removed 4 bases from V and 9 bases from J, with 16 bases in between. Germline V gives CDR1 MNHEY, CDR2 SVGEGT.

Comments on this clonotype: A read error is possible here, since a much larger clone lies one base away. The J gene is TRBJ2-2, the V gene TRBV20-1; D possibly corresponds to TRBD2 (6 bases). Germline V gene data show CDR1 as DFQATT and CDR2 as SNEGSKA (reference sequence). Trimming removed 3 bases from V and 6 bases from J, with 11 bases in between. The CDR3 consists of 13 residues. The CDR3 region has the DNA TGCAGTGCTAGCGGGTCTAGCGCCGGGGAGCTGTTTTTT. Protein sequence: CSASGSSAGELFF.

The chain employs TRBV12-3 or TRBV12-4 and TRBJ1-5; possibly TRBD1 for D (6 bases). Trimming took off 2 bases at V and 4 bases at J, with 18 bases between the two ends. The CDR3 has 17 residues. CDR3 in DNA: TGTGCCAGCAGTTTAAGGTTCGGGACACTAGCTAATCAGCCCCAGCATTTT. Translation: CASSLRFGTLANQPQHF.

This clonotype was seen only a few times. The CDR3 protein is CASSLVRAGAGDKLFF. For the CDR3, the DNA is TGTGCCAGCAGCTTAGTCCGAGCAGGGGCTGGTGATAAACTGTTTTTT. The chain employs TRBV11-2 and TRBJ1-4, with a tentative D call TRBD1 (6 bases). The CDR3 is 16 amino acids. Germline CDR1 is SGHAT and CDR2 is FQNNGV. Between the trimmed V and J ends, which lost 1 base and 11 bases, there was a span of 20 bases. The full variable domain, in which reference TRBV11-2 and TRBJ1-4 provide the parts outside the CDR3, is EAGVAQSPRYKIIEKRQSVAFWCNPISGHATLYWYQQILGQGPKLLIQFQNNGVVDDSQLPKDRFSAERLKGVDSTLKIQPAKLEDSAVYLCASSLVRAGAGDKLFFGSGTQLSVL.

This clonotype was observed many times. V is TRBV5-1 and J is TRBJ1-3; 8 bases are a match to TRBD1. The ends lost 4 bases at V and 0 bases at J; junction bases unmatched: 9. Germline V lookup: CDR1 SGHRS, CDR2 YFSETQ. CDR3 length: 17 residues. The CDR3, as DNA: TGCGCCAGCAGCGCCCGGACAGGGAAGCTCTCTGGAAACACCATATATTTT. Translating it yields CASSARTGKLSGNTIYF. The variable domain in full, with the rest retrieved from reference TRBV5-1 and TRBJ1-3, is KAGVTQTPRYLIKTRGQQVTLSCSPISGHRSVSWYQQTPGQGLQFLFEYFSETQRNKGNFPGRFSGRQFSNSRSEMNVSTLELGDSALYLCASSARTGKLSGNTIYFGEGSWLTVV.

The V gene is TRBV3-1, the J gene TRBJ1-1; tentative D call: TRBD1 (5 bases). The germline gives CDR1 LGHDT, CDR2 YNNKEL (reference sequence). V dropped 8 bases and J dropped 0 bases, with 22 bases sitting between them. This CDR3 has 17 amino acids. DNA for the CDR3: TGTGCCAGCGGCTATCGGGGCAGCGGTGTAATGAACACTGAAGCTTTCTTT. Its protein product is CASGYRGSGVMNTEAFF.

V usage is TRBV7-8 and J usage is TRBJ1-1; D possibly corresponds to TRBD1 (5 bases). The CDR3 covers 14 residues. Germline assignment: CDR1 SGHVS and CDR2 FQNEAQ. Trimming stripped 4 bases from V and 5 bases from J, with 14 bases between. CDR3 in DNA: TGTGCCAGCAGCTCCGGGACGGGGAGGACTGAAGCTTTCTTT. It encodes CASSSGTGRTEAFF.

This clonotype was counted at least ten times. The chain is built from TRBV2 and TRBJ2-7; D is possibly TRBD1 (6 bases). CDR3 length equals 13 residues. Germline values: CDR1 SNHLY, CDR2 FYNNEI. V shed 8 bases and J shed 0 bases, with 11 bases lying between them. CDR3 in DNA: TGTGCCAGCGCAGACAGGCGCTCCTACGAGCAGTACGTC. It encodes CASADRRSYEQYV.

Many counts were recorded for this clonotype. This rearrangement joins TRBV4-2 to TRBJ2-1; the D gene is possibly TRBD2 (6 bases). From germline, CDR1 is LGHNA and CDR2 YNFKEQ. The CDR3 consists of 17 residues. The V and J ends lost 0 bases and 4 bases respectively, with 16 bases between them. In DNA form, the CDR3 reads TGTGCCAGCAGCCAAGACCGGCCGAGCGGGCCATACAATGAGCAGTTCTTC. Its translation: CASSQDRPSGPYNEQFF.

This clonotype was counted between two and nine times. This chain links TRBV7-9 with TRBJ2-3; no firm D call. The germline V gene encodes CDR1 SEHNR and CDR2 FQNEAQ (reference sequence). Trimming took 6 bases from V and 3 from J, leaving 16 bases between them. CDR3 length equals 15 residues. The CDR3, as DNA: TGTGCCAGCAGTACCGGCGGAGTGGGTACAGATACGCAGTATTTT. Translating gives CASSTGGVGTDTQYF.

This clonotype was counted only a few times. V usage is TRBV18 and J usage is TRBJ1-5; D uncertain. The length of the CDR3 is 14 residues. V shed 0 bases and J shed 1 base, with 4 bases lying between them. CDR1 and CDR2 (germline): KGHSH, LQKENI. The CDR3 region is CASSPPDSNQPQHF. CDR3 DNA: TGTGCCAGCTCACCACCGGACAGCAATCAGCCCCAGCATTTT.

This clonotype occurred a few times. J is TRBJ2-3 and V is TRBV10-2, with 7 bases that match TRBD2. Looked up from germline, CDR1 is WSHSY and CDR2 is SAAADI. This CDR3 is 15 amino acids long. Losses at the gene ends were 0 bases for V and 4 bases for J; bases not matched to a gene: 4. The CDR3 is CASSESGTMPDTQYF. The CDR3 DNA sequence: TGCGCCAGCAGTGAGTCCGGGACTATGCCAGATACGCAGTATTTT.

Comments on this clonotype: A much larger clone differs by one base, so this may be a read error. As the CDR3 is not closed by the conserved phenylalanine or tryptophan, this likely results from a read error. The chain joins TRBV24-1 to TRBJ1-5, with unresolved D. Germline loops: CDR1 KGHDR, CDR2 SFDVKD. Trimming removed 7 bases at V and 0 bases at J, with 3 bases between. The CDR3 totals 12 residues. Here the CDR3 reads CATSDSNQPQHS. CDR3 coding DNA: TGTGCCACCAGCGATAGCAATCAGCCCCAGCATTCT.

In its sample, this clonotype was seen many times. The V and J genes are TRBV7-9 and TRBJ2-3, with 9 bases matching TRBD1. CDR1 is SEHNR and CDR2 is FQNEAQ in the germline V gene (reference sequence). This CDR3 region has 14 residues. The V and J ends lost 5 bases and 2 bases, in that order; junction bases with no gene match: 2. CDR3: CASSRTGDTDTQYF. CDR3 DNA sequence: TGTGCCAGCAGCCGGACAGGGGACACAGATACGCAGTATTTT.

The rearrangement joins TRBV7-9 to TRBJ1-5; no firm D call. Germline loops: CDR1 SEHNR, CDR2 FQNEAQ (reference sequence). Trimming left V 7 bases short and J 3 bases short, with 16 bases between. The CDR3 is 15 residues long. The CDR3 protein is CASTPREGPNQPQHF. The CDR3 bases are TGTGCCAGCACTCCAAGGGAGGGCCCCAATCAGCCCCAGCATTTT.

This clonotype has ten or more counts. The chain employs TRBV4-1 and TRBJ2-3, with D possibly being TRBD2 (5 bases). Trimming took off 5 bases at V and 4 bases at J, with 7 bases between the two ends. CDR3 length equals 12 residues. Looked up from germline, CDR1 is MGHRA and CDR2 is YSYEKL. In nucleotides, the CDR3 is TGCGCCAGCAGCGGGAGTCCAGATACGCAGTATTTT. Translating it yields CASSGSPDTQYF.

In this sample, this clonotype turned up a few times. The chain uses TRBV20-1 and TRBJ2-5; no clear D gene. Trimming shortened V by 3 bases and J by 5 bases, and 13 bases separated the two germline ends. Germline CDR1 DFQATT, CDR2 SNEGSKA (reference sequence). This CDR3 region has 13 residues. The CDR3 DNA is TGCAGTGCTAGGTACGGAGCTAAGGAGACCCAGTACTTC. It yields the protein CSARYGAKETQYF.

V is TRBV2 and J is TRBJ2-7; tentatively, D is TRBD1 (6 bases). The CDR3 has 13 amino acids. V dropped 10 bases and J dropped 6 bases, with 19 bases sitting between them. Germline loops: CDR1 SNHLY, CDR2 FYNNEI. CDR3 in DNA: TGTGCCATCGGCAGGGACACAAGAGGCGAGCAGTACTTC. It yields the protein CAIGRDTRGEQYF.

The CDR3 sequence: CASSYSMDRHTDTQQYF. In DNA form, the CDR3 reads TGTGCCAGCAGTTACTCGATGGACAGGCACACAGATACGCAGCAGTATTTT. This chain joins TRBV6-2 or TRBV6-3 and TRBJ2-3; TRBD1 aligns across 7 bases. The CDR3 totals 17 residues. V gave up 0 bases and J gave up 11 bases; unmatched junction bases: 17. Germline V gene sequence: CDR1 MNHEY, CDR2 SVGEGT.

This clonotype was counted between two and nine times. The J gene is TRBJ1-1, the V gene TRBV21-1; the tabulated D call, TRBD1, remains unverified against the DNA. TRBV21-1 is classified as a pseudogene. CDR3 size: 13 residues. In DNA form, the CDR3 reads TGTGCCAGCCACGACAGGTTGAACACTGAAGCTTTCTTT. It is translated as CASHDRLNTEAFF.

Only a few counts were recorded for this clonotype. The chain uses TRBV6-5 and TRBJ1-6; 8 bases are shared with TRBD1. CDR1 and CDR2 from the germline V gene are MNHEY and SVGAGI. This CDR3 is built from 15 residues. V lost 7 bases, J lost 10 bases, and 12 bases stayed unmatched. The CDR3 DNA reads as TGTGCCAGCACATATGTGGCAGGGGGCCAGTCACCCCTCCACTTT. Its protein product is CASTYVAGGQSPLHF.

This clonotype has just a few counts. This chain uses TRBV20-1 with TRBJ1-1; D unclear. V was clipped by 0 bases and J by 1 base, with 3 bases between them. This CDR3 has 12 residues. Germline V gene lookup returns CDR1 DFQATT and CDR2 SNEGSKA (reference sequence). The CDR3 reads CSARDRNTEAFF. The CDR3 region has the DNA TGCAGTGCTAGAGATCGGAACACTGAAGCTTTCTTT.

Note on this clonotype: A single base separates this from a much larger clone, so it may be a read error. V gene TRBV6-6 combines with J gene TRBJ2-2; TRBD2 agrees at 9 bases. The CDR3 consists of 17 residues. From germline, CDR1 is MNHNY and CDR2 SVGAGI (reference sequence). V was clipped by 2 bases and J by 6 bases; unmatched bases: 10. Written as DNA, the CDR3 is TGTGCCAGCAGTTACGCAAGACTAGCGGTGGGGCCCGGGGAGCTGTTTTTT. Encoded protein: CASSYARLAVGPGELFF.

This chain uses TRBV18 with TRBJ2-3; D not certain. Trimming took 1 base from V and 4 from J, leaving 9 bases between them. The CDR3 totals 14 residues. Germline-derived CDR1 and CDR2 are KGHSH and LQKENI. The chain's CDR3 is CASSPLKVPDTQYF. CDR3 nucleotide sequence: TGTGCCAGCTCACCACTCAAGGTGCCAGATACGCAGTATTTT.

This clonotype came up a few times. CDR3 in DNA: TGTGCCAGCAGCTCAGGCGGGTACCAAGAGACCCAGTACTTC. Translation gives CASSSGGYQETQYF. V gene TRBV7-9 combines with J gene TRBJ2-5, with D possibly TRBD2 on 5 matching bases. The CDR3 runs to 14 residues. Germline V lookup: CDR1 SEHNR, CDR2 FQNEAQ (reference sequence). V was clipped by 4 bases and J by 0 bases, with 9 bases between them.

The J gene is TRBJ2-3, the V gene TRBV19; D uncertain. From germline, CDR1 is LNHDA and CDR2 SQIVND (reference sequence). Between the trimmed V and J ends, which lost 4 bases and 6 bases, there was a span of 11 bases. The length of the CDR3 is 13 residues. CDR3 bases: TGTGCCAGTAGTAGTCAGCTGGCTGATACGCAGTATTTT. It yields the protein CASSSQLADTQYF.

V and J are TRBV5-1 and TRBJ2-3; D is unclear. With 2 bases removed from V and 5 bases from J, the gap between germline ends came to 6 bases. The CDR3 contains 12 residues. Germline CDR1 SGHRS, CDR2 YFSETQ. CDR3 region: CASSFNIDTQYF. In DNA, the CDR3 is TGCGCCAGCAGCTTCAACATAGATACGCAGTATTTT.

This clonotype was observed many times. This chain joins TRBV28 and TRBJ1-5, with D unresolved. This CDR3 is 13 amino acids long. The germline V gene has CDR1 MDHEN and CDR2 SYDVKM. Trimming removed 4 bases from V and 5 bases from J, with 9 bases in between. CDR3: CASSSGGHQPQHF. CDR3 nucleotide sequence: TGTGCCAGCAGTTCGGGAGGGCATCAGCCCCAGCATTTT.